This T cell receptor (beta chain) stems from a study of T cell repertoires in cytomegalovirus infection. Overall study context: Public TCR beta signature analysis indicated the presence of both CMV infection and matching HLA type. Study findings and constraints: HLA-C-restricted CMV-specific TCR beta clonotypes were dominant in the ex vivo response.

V dropped 9 bases and J dropped 1 base, with 7 bases sitting between them. Germline CDR1 reads MNHEY; CDR2 reads SVGAGI. The CDR3 spans 12 residues. Using its own MiXCR run on the reads, TCRdb lists one record per CDR3 protein. The table records over 450,000 distinct CDR3 sequences, 11% of them present only once. Concerning this clonotype: Its specificity is unknown.

The sequencing sample was made of PBMCs. This TCR derives from a human donor in good health (CMV status not recorded). Some clones in this sample may be carry-over from other donors' samples. The chain joins TRBV6-5 to TRBJ1-5; D is undetermined. CDR3 sequence reads: CASGLSNQPQHF. Here the CDR3 DNA reads TGTGCCAGTGGATTGAGCAATCAGCCCCAGCATTTT.